The 21 T cell receptor beta chains below were found in one sample sequenced in a study of T cell responses to AZD1222 COVID-19 vaccine. Produced via immunoSEQ multiplex PCR; TCRdb's table is partial and in-frame only. The sample lists under 200,000 clones; 85% to 95% were seen once. Sequences were derived from peripheral blood, sampled on day 0 of AZD1222 vaccination. The source is an adult in good health.

The rearrangement uses TRBV9 and TRBJ2-3; the match to TRBD2 covers 7 bases. This CDR3 spans 16 amino acids. Germline V gives CDR1 SGDLS, CDR2 YYNGEE. V was clipped by 4 bases and J by 4 bases; unmatched bases: 12. The DNA of the CDR3 is TGTGCCAGCAGCCCGGTACGGGGGGAGGCCGCAGATACGCAGTATTTT. This sequence encodes CASSPVRGEAADTQYF.

This rearrangement joins TRBV24-1 to TRBJ2-7; D gene uncertain. V was shortened by 4 bases and J by 5 bases, with 8 bases between the two germline ends. Germline lookup yields CDR1 KGHDR and CDR2 SFDVKD. The CDR3 runs 12 residues. The CDR3 loop is CATSDSGDEQYF. DNA of the CDR3: TGTGCCACCAGTGACTCAGGCGACGAGCAGTACTTC.

The chain carries TRBV27 and TRBJ1-5; 8 bases line up with TRBD1. Germline lookup yields CDR1 MNHEY and CDR2 SMNVEV (reference sequence). This CDR3 has 15 residues. Trimming removed 6 bases from V and 8 bases from J; junction bases left unmatched: 12. CDR3 in DNA: TGTGCCAGCAGATCCAGCTGGACAGGGATCGAGCCCCAGCATTTT. Protein sequence: CASRSSWTGIEPQHF.

The chain has TRBV5-5 and TRBJ1-1; D not certain. In germline, CDR1 is SGHKS, CDR2 YYEKEE (reference sequence). The CDR3 contains 13 residues. V was clipped by 0 bases and J by 8 bases, with 11 bases between them. CDR3 amino acids: CASSLASAKEAFF. The CDR3 DNA is TGTGCCAGCAGCTTGGCCTCAGCCAAGGAAGCTTTCTTT.

The chain carries TRBV10-2 and TRBJ1-3, with D uncertain. The CDR3 loop spans 13 amino acids. In germline, CDR1 is WSHSY, CDR2 SAAADI. The V end was cut by 4 bases, the J end by 5 bases, with 9 bases between. In DNA form, the CDR3 reads TGCGCCAGCAGTGTTGGGAACCGAAACACCATATATTTT. Its translation: CASSVGNRNTIYF.

This chain uses TRBV29-1 with TRBJ1-5; 9 bases line up with TRBD1. The V segment lost 3 bases and the J segment 0 bases; nucleotides outside the gene matches: 12. This CDR3 spans 18 amino acids. Germline CDR1 SQVTM, CDR2 ANQGSEA. CDR3 in amino acids: CSVERDRVNLCSNQPQHF. CDR3 in DNA: TGCAGCGTTGAGCGGGACAGGGTTAACCTATGTAGCAATCAGCCCCAGCATTTT.

The rearrangement joins TRBV6-1 to TRBJ2-7, with a possible D match to TRBD2 (6 bases). The germline V and J ends were trimmed by 2 bases and 3 bases, with 17 bases remaining between them. Germline V gives CDR1 MNHNS, CDR2 SASEGT. The CDR3 totals 16 residues. The CDR3 DNA reads as TGTGCCAGCAGTGAAAATCTGCCGGGAGTCGACTACGAGCAGTACTTC. Translated, it gives CASSENLPGVDYEQYF.

The CDR3, as DNA: TGTGCCACCCAGGCAGGGGGCGCGGGGAACACTGAAGCTTTCTTT. Protein sequence: CATQAGGAGNTEAFF. The gene calls are TRBV24-1 and TRBJ1-1; 8 bases line up with TRBD1. The germline V gene has CDR1 KGHDR and CDR2 SFDVKD. V gave up 9 bases and J gave up 1 base; unmatched junction bases: 9. CDR3 size: 15 residues.

The J gene is TRBJ2-1, the V gene TRBV9, with D possibly being TRBD1 or TRBD2 (5 bases each). Germline assignment: CDR1 SGDLS and CDR2 YYNGEE. This CDR3 region has 17 residues. Trimming removed 0 bases from V and 4 bases from J, with 17 bases in between. CDR3 nucleotides: TGTGCCAGCAGCGTAGCTACCGCGGGTGGGGGTTACAATGAGCAGTTCTTC. It specifies CASSVATAGGGYNEQFF.

V gene TRBV28 combines with J gene TRBJ2-1; D gene ambiguous. V lost 3 bases and J 7 bases, leaving 7 bases between the germline ends. Germline-derived CDR1 and CDR2 are MDHEN and SYDVKM. The CDR3 is made up of 12 amino acids. The CDR3 DNA reads TGTGCCAGCAGTTTTGTGGGGAATGAGCAGTTCTTC. As protein: CASSFVGNEQFF. Variable domain in full (rest from reference TRBV28 and TRBJ2-1): DVKVTQSSRYLVKRTGEKVFLECVQDMDHENMFWYRQDPGLGLRLIYFSYDVKMKEKGDIPEGYSVSREKKERFSLILESASTNQTSMYLCASSFVGNEQFFGPGTRLTVL.

The chain combines TRBV19 with TRBJ2-3; D call uncertain. Deletions cut 7 bases from V and 3 bases from J, with 14 bases between. Per germline, CDR1 LNHDA and CDR2 SQIVND (reference sequence). The CDR3 runs 14 residues. The CDR3 region is CASTPTEVTDTQYF. CDR3 bases: TGTGCCAGTACTCCCACAGAAGTGACAGATACGCAGTATTTT. The whole variable domain, remainder taken from reference TRBV19 and TRBJ2-3, is DGGITQSPKYLFRKEGQNVTLSCEQNLNHDAMYWYRQDPGQGLRLIYYSQIVNDFQKGDIAEGYSVSREKKESFPLTVTSAQKNPTAFYLCASTPTEVTDTQYFGPGTRLTVL.

This chain connects TRBV19 to TRBJ1-5, with D possibly being TRBD1 (5 bases). This CDR3 region has 13 residues. Germline lookup yields CDR1 LNHDA and CDR2 SQIVND (reference sequence). V was trimmed by 6 bases and J by 4 bases, leaving 10 bases between them. CDR3 sequence (DNA): TGTGCCAGTAGGGGGGAGGGTAATCAGCCCCAGCATTTT. Protein product: CASRGEGNQPQHF.

The V gene is TRBV4-1, the J gene TRBJ1-1; D possibly corresponds to TRBD1 (6 bases). With 3 bases removed from V and 4 bases from J, the gap between germline ends came to 12 bases. The length of the CDR3 is 14 residues. In germline, CDR1 is MGHRA, CDR2 YSYEKL. The CDR3 nucleotides are TGCGCCAGCAGCCAGGAAATCAGGGGCACTGAAGCTTTCTTT. This encodes CASSQEIRGTEAFF.

This chain joins TRBV11-2 and TRBJ2-7, with D possibly TRBD2 on 7 matching bases. The CDR3 loop spans 16 amino acids. CDR1 is SGHAT, CDR2 FQNNGV, per germline. V was clipped by 5 bases and J by 2 bases, with 19 bases between them. This chain's CDR3 is CASSHILGGATYEQYF. DNA for the CDR3: TGTGCCAGCAGCCATATCCTAGGGGGGGCTACCTACGAGCAGTACTTC. The full variable domain, in which reference TRBV11-2 and TRBJ2-7 provide the parts outside the CDR3, is EAGVAQSPRYKIIEKRQSVAFWCNPISGHATLYWYQQILGQGPKLLIQFQNNGVVDDSQLPKDRFSAERLKGVDSTLKIQPAKLEDSAVYLCASSHILGGATYEQYFGPGTRLTVT.

This chain joins TRBV19 and TRBJ1-1; D possibly corresponds to TRBD1 (5 bases). V was cut by 7 bases and J by 1 base, with 13 bases left in between. CDR1 is LNHDA, CDR2 SQIVND, per germline (reference sequence). The CDR3 loop spans 14 amino acids. The CDR3 DNA reads as TGTGCCAGTACCACAGGACCTTGGAACACTGAAGCTTTCTTT. Its protein is CASTTGPWNTEAFF. The complete variable domain, with remaining parts taken from reference TRBV19 and TRBJ1-1, reads DGGITQSPKYLFRKEGQNVTLSCEQNLNHDAMYWYRQDPGQGLRLIYYSQIVNDFQKGDIAEGYSVSREKKESFPLTVTSAQKNPTAFYLCASTTGPWNTEAFFGQGTRLTVV.

J is TRBJ2-3 and V is TRBV5-4; no reliable D call. The ends were cut back, 0 bases at V and 2 bases at J, with 1 base in the middle. Germline CDR1 and CDR2: SGHNT and YYREEE (reference sequence). This CDR3 is 12 amino acids long. CDR3 amino acids: CASSLDTDTQYF. The DNA for the CDR3 is TGTGCCAGCAGCTTGGACACAGATACGCAGTATTTT.

The genes are TRBV18 and TRBJ1-1; a weak D match, TRBD1 (5 bases). V was pared by 3 bases and J by 3 bases, with 23 bases between. This CDR3 has 18 residues. The germline CDR1 and CDR2 sequences are KGHSH and LQKENI. For the CDR3, the DNA is TGTGCCAGCTCACCCAGGGCCCAACGGGAAAGGGGCGACACTGAAGCTTTCTTT. It codes for CASSPRAQRERGDTEAFF.

This chain joins TRBV27 and TRBJ2-7; D possibly corresponds to TRBD1 (5 bases). CDR1 and CDR2 (germline): MNHEY, SMNVEV (reference sequence). The germline V and J ends were trimmed by 6 bases and 5 bases, with 17 bases remaining between them. The length of the CDR3 is 14 residues. The CDR3 sequence is CASRAWAQGDEQYF. The CDR3 DNA reads as TGTGCCAGCAGAGCCTGGGCGCAAGGGGACGAGCAGTACTTC.

The rearrangement links TRBV19 to TRBJ1-4; D gene unclear. The CDR3 covers 13 residues. Trimming took off 8 bases at V and 7 bases at J, with 14 bases between the two ends. Germline CDR1 LNHDA, CDR2 SQIVND (reference sequence). CDR3 loop: CASSSSLAEKLFF. CDR3 sequence (DNA): TGTGCCAGTTCTTCATCACTGGCTGAAAAACTGTTTTTT.

The gene calls are TRBV7-8 and TRBJ1-5; D is ambiguous. This CDR3 spans 15 amino acids. CDR1 SGHVS and CDR2 FQNEAQ come from the germline V gene. V lost 2 bases to trimming and J lost 7 bases, with 15 bases between them. CDR3 amino acids: CASSLFQLSGQPQHF. The CDR3 nucleotides are TGTGCCAGCAGCTTATTTCAATTAAGTGGCCAGCCCCAGCATTTT.

This chain joins TRBV9 and TRBJ1-4, with D uncertain. This CDR3 region has 17 residues. Germline V lookup: CDR1 SGDLS, CDR2 YYNGEE. V lost 4 bases, J lost 0 bases, and 16 bases lay in between. This CDR3 reads CASSTGDTRSTNEKLFF. CDR3 sequence (DNA): TGTGCCAGCAGCACGGGTGACACCCGCTCAACTAATGAAAAACTGTTTTTT.